This TCR beta chain was captured in a study of cytomegalovirus exposure and HLA in healthy donors. Primers for the PCR totalled 60 Vbeta and 13 Jbeta. Produced via immunoSEQ multiplex PCR; TCRdb's table is partial and in-frame only. The sample holds about 150,000 clones, just under 80% seen once. All donors participated as healthy donors of bone marrow. V shed 4 bases and J shed 5 bases, with 11 bases lying between them. The CDR3 is 13 amino acids. CDR1 and CDR2 (germline): ENHRY, SYGVKD. Findings of the study overall: Later genetic work tied a missense DCLRE1C variant to beta-chain V and J trimming. The classifier reportedly diagnosed cytomegalovirus status with high sensitivity and specificity. A list of 150 to 200 TCR beta chains associated with cytomegalovirus was given.

As to this clone: Its specificity is not known.

The clonotype originates from a woman aged 40 to 49 in good health and CMV-seropositive. Sequenced: PBMCs. V gene TRBV10-3 combines with J gene TRBJ2-5, with a weak D call TRBD2 (5 bases). Here the CDR3 reads CAISGYLAETQYF. CDR3 in DNA: TGTGCCATCAGTGGTTATTTAGCGGAGACCCAGTACTTC.